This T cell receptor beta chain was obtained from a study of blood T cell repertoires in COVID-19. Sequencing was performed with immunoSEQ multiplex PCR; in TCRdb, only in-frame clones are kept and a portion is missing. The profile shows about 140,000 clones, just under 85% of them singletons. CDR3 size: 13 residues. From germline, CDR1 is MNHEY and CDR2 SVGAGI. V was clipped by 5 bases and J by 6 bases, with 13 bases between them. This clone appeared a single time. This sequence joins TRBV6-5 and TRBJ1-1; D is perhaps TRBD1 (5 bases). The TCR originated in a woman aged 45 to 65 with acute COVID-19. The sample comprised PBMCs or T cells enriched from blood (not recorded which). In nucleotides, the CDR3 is TGTGCCAGCAGTCCCCGCCGGGGGGCTGAAGCTTTCTTT. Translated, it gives CASSPRRGAEAFF.